The 31 T cell receptor beta chains below all came from one sample that was sequenced in a study of T cells in Graves' hyperthyroidism and ophthalmopathy. Template material for amplifying TCR beta CDR3 regions consisted of RNA transcripts. The TCR CDR3 was amplified in a first-round RT-PCR using the HTBI primer set. Using its own MiXCR run on the multiplex PCR reads, TCRdb lists one record per CDR3 protein. The table records 600,000 to 700,000 distinct CDR3 sequences, 45% of them present only once. The specimen was peripheral blood or thyroid tissue (not recorded which). The receptor source for this set is an adult man with Graves' disease, either hyperthyroidism or ophthalmopathy (not recorded which).

This clonotype was counted between two and nine times. The chain uses TRBV5-8 and TRBJ2-2; TRBD1 or TRBD2 may be the D gene (5 bases each). The CDR3 extends over 15 amino acids. V lost 0 bases to trimming and J lost 6 bases, with 12 bases between them. Germline CDR1 reads SGHTS; CDR2 reads YDEGEE. The CDR3, as DNA: TGTGCCAGCAGCTTGGGCTGGGGGTTGGCCGGGGAGCTGTTTTTT. Translated: CASSLGWGLAGELFF.

The V gene is TRBV10-3, the J gene TRBJ1-5; D not certain. The CDR3 contains 13 residues. Germline V CDR1 and CDR2: ENHRY, SYGVKD. V lost 8 bases and J 8 bases, leaving 16 bases between the germline ends. The CDR3 bases are TGTGCCATCTCGCTCGGATTAATGGAGCCCCAGCATTTT. Its translation is CAISLGLMEPQHF.

The rearrangement joins TRBV20-1 to TRBJ1-5, with D perhaps matching TRBD1 (5 bases). The V end lost 6 bases, the J end lost 2 bases, and 14 bases lay between the germline ends. Germline V lookup: CDR1 DFQATT, CDR2 SNEGSKA (reference sequence). The CDR3 loop spans 14 amino acids. The CDR3 protein is CSAKEGSGNQPQHF. The DNA for the CDR3 is TGCAGTGCCAAAGAGGGGTCGGGCAATCAGCCCCAGCATTTT.

This sequence joins TRBV12-3 or TRBV12-4 and TRBJ1-2, with unresolved D. V lost 1 base and J 8 bases, leaving 8 bases between the germline ends. This CDR3 is 12 amino acids long. CDR3: CASSLGRRGYTF. In DNA, the CDR3 is TGTGCCAGCAGTTTAGGAAGGAGAGGCTACACCTTC.

This clonotype was seen only once. The rearrangement joins TRBV28 to TRBJ1-5, with unresolved D. From germline, CDR1 is MDHEN and CDR2 SYDVKM. The CDR3 loop spans 14 amino acids. Trimming pared 6 bases from V and 6 bases from J, leaving 15 bases between. For the CDR3, the DNA is TGTGCCAGCAGGGGATTTAGGGAGGGTCAGCCCCAGCATTTT. It codes for CASRGFREGQPQHF. The variable domain in full, with the rest retrieved from reference TRBV28 and TRBJ1-5, is DVKVTQSSRYLVKRTGEKVFLECVQDMDHENMFWYRQDPGLGLRLIYFSYDVKMKEKGDIPEGYSVSREKKERFSLILESASTNQTSMYLCASRGFREGQPQHFGDGTRLSIL.

The chain is built from TRBV10-3 and TRBJ1-2; tentative D call: TRBD1 (5 bases). In germline, CDR1 is ENHRY, CDR2 SYGVKD. The CDR3 is made up of 16 amino acids. V was shortened by 6 bases and J by 0 bases, with 17 bases between the two germline ends. In DNA form, the CDR3 reads TGTGCCATCAGCGGACCCTGGGTGACAGCTAACTATGGCTACACCTTC. It is translated as CAISGPWVTANYGYTF.

This clonotype has only one observation. V usage is TRBV29-1 and J usage is TRBJ1-2, with D possibly being TRBD1 (5 bases). The CDR3 length is 13 residues. Germline CDR1 and CDR2: SQVTM and ANQGSEA. Between the trimmed V and J ends, which lost 3 bases and 3 bases, there was a span of 11 bases. CDR3 loop: CSVEQGTHYGYTF. CDR3 nucleotide sequence: TGCAGCGTTGAGCAGGGTACGCACTATGGCTACACCTTC.

A few counts support this clonotype. The V and J genes are TRBV7-9 and TRBJ1-5, with 9 bases that match TRBD1. The germline CDR1 and CDR2 sequences are SEHNR and FQNEAQ (reference sequence). V lost 3 bases to trimming and J lost 1 base; unmatched junction nucleotides: 4. CDR3 length: 16 amino acids. This CDR3 reads CASSLGGQGSNQPQHF. The CDR3 nucleotides are TGTGCCAGCAGCTTGGGCGGACAGGGGAGCAATCAGCCCCAGCATTTT.

CDR3: CASSFRDRGLSNQPQHF. The CDR3 bases are TGTGCCAGCAGCTTCCGGGACAGGGGATTGAGCAATCAGCCCCAGCATTTT. The rearrangement links TRBV7-6 to TRBJ1-5, with TRBD1 identical over 10 bases. Germline-derived CDR1 and CDR2 are SGHVS and FNYEAQ. The length of the CDR3 is 17 residues. With 3 bases clipped from V and 1 base from J, the junction kept 6 bases outside the gene matches.

Comments on this clonotype: At one of its ends the junction is not consistent with the germline gene, which may arise from a read error. CDR3 sequence: CASSLGARGEQYF. CDR3 coding DNA: TGTGCCAGCAGTTTAGGGGCCAGAGGCGAGCAGTACTTC. The rearrangement joins TRBV7-9 to TRBJ2-7, with D perhaps TRBD1 (5 bases). Germline V lookup: CDR1 SEHNR, CDR2 FQNEAQ (reference sequence). The CDR3 extends over 13 amino acids.

This sequence joins TRBV10-1 and TRBJ1-5, with D possibly matching TRBD1 (6 bases). V was cut by 6 bases and J by 4 bases, with 19 bases left in between. Germline CDR1 is WNHNN and CDR2 is SYGVQD (reference sequence). This CDR3 region has 16 residues. The chain's CDR3 is CASRPLGQRLNQPQHF. CDR3 sequence (DNA): TGCGCCAGCAGACCTCTCGGACAGCGGCTTAATCAGCCCCAGCATTTT.

The chain couples TRBV24-1 to TRBJ1-5; tentatively, D is TRBD1 (5 bases). V lost 4 bases, J lost 11 bases, and 26 bases lay in between. In germline, CDR1 is KGHDR, CDR2 SFDVKD. The CDR3 has 17 residues. The CDR3 sequence is CATSDTSGRDGGETQHF. CDR3 in DNA: TGTGCCACCAGTGACACTAGCGGGAGAGACGGGGGAGAGACCCAGCATTTT.

This chain uses TRBV7-2 with TRBJ2-5; 9 bases match TRBD2. The V segment lost 5 bases and the J segment 4 bases; nucleotides outside the gene matches: 11. The V gene's germline CDR1 is SGHTA and CDR2 FQGNSA. The CDR3 length is 16 residues. This chain's CDR3 is CASSAWTSEIPETQYF. In DNA, the CDR3 is TGTGCCAGCAGCGCATGGACTAGCGAGATTCCAGAGACCCAGTACTTC. Looking up the rest from reference TRBV7-2 and TRBJ2-5 gives the full variable domain: GAGVSQSPSNKVTEKGKDVELRCDPISGHTALYWYRQSLGQGLEFLIYFQGNSAPDKSGLPSDRFSAERTGGSVSTLTIQRTQQEDSAVYLCASSAWTSEIPETQYFGPGTRLLVL.

CDR3 sequence reads: CASVDPDRGGAEAFF. The DNA of the CDR3 is TGTGCCAGCGTTGACCCGGACAGGGGAGGGGCTGAAGCTTTCTTT. The rearrangement joins TRBV25-1 to TRBJ1-1, with 9 bases aligning to TRBD1. The germline V gene encodes CDR1 MGHDK and CDR2 SYGVNS. The CDR3 is 15 amino acids. The ends lost 8 bases at V and 6 bases at J; junction bases unmatched: 13. The full variable domain, rest sourced from reference TRBV25-1 and TRBJ1-1, is EADIYQTPRYLVIGTGKKITLECSQTMGHDKMYWYQQDPGMELHLIHYSYGVNSTEKGDLSSESTVSRIRTEHFPLTLESARPSHTSQYLCASVDPDRGGAEAFFGQGTRLTVV.

Here the CDR3 DNA reads TGTGCCAGCAGCCCGGGGGACAGGGAGAGTAGCAATCAGCCCCAGCATTTT. Translating gives CASSPGDRESSNQPQHF. V gene TRBV7-9 combines with J gene TRBJ1-5; 9 bases align to TRBD1. V gave up 5 bases and J gave up 0 bases; unmatched junction bases: 8. Germline assignment: CDR1 SEHNR and CDR2 FQNEAQ (reference sequence). The length of the CDR3 is 17 residues.

This clonotype was seen ten or more times. The rearrangement uses TRBV7-9 and TRBJ2-7; D remains ambiguous. Germline V gives CDR1 SEHNR, CDR2 FQNEAQ (reference sequence). The germline V and J ends were trimmed by 2 bases and 0 bases, with 8 bases remaining between them. This CDR3 region has 14 residues. CDR3 loop: CASSLSLGSYEQYF. The CDR3, as DNA: TGTGCCAGCAGCTTATCCCTGGGCTCCTACGAGCAGTACTTC.

The rearrangement joins TRBV2 to TRBJ1-2, with D possibly matching TRBD1 (6 bases). Per the germline V gene, CDR1 is SNHLY and CDR2 is FYNNEI. The length of the CDR3 is 11 residues. Trimming left V 8 bases short and J 12 bases short, with 16 bases between. The CDR3 sequence: CASGGAFGNTF. The CDR3 bases are TGTGCCAGCGGGGGGGCCTTCGGAAACACCTTC.

The chain combines TRBV7-9 with TRBJ2-5; TRBD1 matches at 9 bases. With V trimmed by 3 bases and J by 2 bases, 7 bases remained unmatched. The germline gives CDR1 SEHNR, CDR2 FQNEAQ (reference sequence). This CDR3 spans 16 amino acids. In nucleotides, the CDR3 is TGTGCCAGCAGCTTGCGGGCGGACAGGGGTCAAGAGACCCAGTACTTC. Its protein product is CASSLRADRGQETQYF.

The chain has TRBV5-8 and TRBJ1-2; D not resolved. This CDR3 contains 13 residues. V lost 7 bases and J lost 2, with 12 bases in between. CDR1 is SGHTS and CDR2 is YDEGEE in the germline V gene. CDR3 DNA: TGTGCCAGCGGAGGGATACGCAACTATGGCTACACCTTC. Protein sequence: CASGGIRNYGYTF.

The chain couples TRBV25-1 to TRBJ1-2; TRBD1 is a possible D gene (5 bases). This CDR3 spans 12 amino acids. V dropped 8 bases and J dropped 8 bases, with 15 bases sitting between them. Germline V lookup: CDR1 MGHDK, CDR2 SYGVNS. CDR3 sequence (DNA): TGTGCCAGCGCATCGACAGAAATCGGCTACACCTTC. Translating gives CASASTEIGYTF.

This clonotype was seen only a few times. The genes are TRBV20-1 and TRBJ2-5, with D possibly TRBD2 on 6 matching bases. Germline assignment: CDR1 DFQATT and CDR2 SNEGSKA (reference sequence). The germline V and J ends were trimmed by 6 bases and 4 bases, with 15 bases remaining between them. The CDR3 loop spans 13 amino acids. The CDR3 nucleotides are TGCAGTGCCAAAGCTGGACTAACAGAGACCCAGTACTTC. Encoded protein: CSAKAGLTETQYF.

This clonotype was seen repeatedly, ten times or more. The rearrangement links TRBV20-1 to TRBJ2-7, with TRBD1 matching 7 bases. This CDR3 contains 16 residues. V dropped 6 bases and J dropped 3; count of bases not matched to a gene: 17. The germline V gene has CDR1 DFQATT and CDR2 SNEGSKA (reference sequence). The CDR3 protein is CSATGTAASVGYEQYF. The CDR3, as DNA: TGCAGTGCGACCGGGACAGCCGCGAGTGTGGGCTACGAGCAGTACTTC.

The CDR3 loop reads CSATIAGVSNTGELFF. CDR3 bases: TGCAGTGCTACGATAGCGGGAGTCTCGAACACCGGGGAGCTGTTTTTT. The chain combines TRBV20-1 with TRBJ2-2; TRBD2 agrees at 9 bases. Germline V gives CDR1 DFQATT, CDR2 SNEGSKA (reference sequence). This CDR3 contains 16 residues. V shed 4 bases and J 0 bases; nucleotides not matched to a gene: 6.

The chain has TRBV7-9 and TRBJ1-4; D is perhaps TRBD1 (6 bases). CDR1 and CDR2 (germline): SEHNR, FQNEAQ (reference sequence). V was cut by 5 bases and J by 4 bases, with 11 bases left in between. The CDR3 spans 14 residues. Here the CDR3 reads CASSLAGDNEKLFF. CDR3 nucleotide sequence: TGTGCCAGCAGCCTCGCAGGGGATAATGAAAAACTGTTTTTT.

This sequence joins TRBV15 and TRBJ2-5, with D tentatively TRBD1 (6 bases). The CDR3 runs 10 residues. The V gene's germline CDR1 is LNHNV and CDR2 YYDKDF (reference sequence). Trimming shortened V by 8 bases and J by 5 bases, and 6 bases separated the two germline ends. The CDR3 is CATQGETQYF. In DNA, the CDR3 is TGTGCCACCCAGGGGGAGACCCAGTACTTC.

This chain uses TRBV4-1 with TRBJ2-6; D ambiguous. The CDR3 spans 16 residues. The V gene lost 4 bases and the J gene lost 0 bases, with 10 bases spanning the gap. The V gene's germline CDR1 is MGHRA and CDR2 YSYEKL. The DNA for the CDR3 is TGCGCCAGCAGCCCGCGGCTCTCCTCTGGGGCCAACGTCCTGACTTTC. Translation: CASSPRLSSGANVLTF.

This clonotype came up a few times. The rearrangement joins TRBV20-1 to TRBJ2-7, with a possible D match to TRBD2 (6 bases). This CDR3 contains 12 residues. The germline V gene has CDR1 DFQATT and CDR2 SNEGSKA (reference sequence). V lost 6 bases and J lost 2, with 11 bases in between. The CDR3: CSALAEPYEQYF. CDR3 DNA: TGCAGTGCCTTAGCGGAACCCTACGAGCAGTACTTC.

The rearrangement links TRBV20-1 to TRBJ2-7, with 10 bases fitting TRBD1. The CDR3 totals 15 residues. The junction had 8 bases not matched to a gene; V was cut back by 1 base and J by 5 bases. Germline CDR1 reads DFQATT; CDR2 reads SNEGSKA (reference sequence). For the CDR3, the DNA is TGCAGTGCTAGAGGTTTCATGGGACAGGGGAACGAGCAGTACTTC. Translated: CSARGFMGQGNEQYF.

As to this clonotype: A much larger clone sits a single nucleotide away, making a read error possible. The chain uses TRBV6-6 and TRBJ1-5; the match to TRBD1 covers 8 bases. Germline-derived CDR1 and CDR2 are MNHNY and SVGAGI (reference sequence). This CDR3 is 14 amino acids long. Losses at the gene ends were 7 bases for V and 2 bases for J; bases not matched to a gene: 4. The CDR3 reads CASTPTGGNQPQHF. DNA of the CDR3: TGTGCCAGCACCCCGACAGGGGGCAATCAGCCCCAGCATTTT.

Ten or more counts support this clonotype. The V call is TRBV19, the J call TRBJ1-1; the D is unclear. The CDR3 runs 14 residues. Trimming removed 4 bases at V and 1 base at J, with 10 bases between. CDR1 and CDR2 from the germline V gene are LNHDA and SQIVND (reference sequence). The CDR3: CASSTDDPNTEAFF. For the CDR3, the DNA is TGTGCCAGTAGTACGGACGATCCGAACACTGAAGCTTTCTTT.

The sample holds a few counts of this clonotype. The rearrangement joins TRBV9 to TRBJ2-6; 10 bases map to TRBD1. CDR3 size: 17 residues. The germline gives CDR1 SGDLS, CDR2 YYNGEE. V lost 4 bases, J lost 4 bases, and 8 bases stayed unmatched. The CDR3 protein is CASSHPTGGTGANVLTF. CDR3 DNA: TGTGCCAGCAGCCACCCGACAGGGGGCACAGGGGCCAACGTCCTGACTTTC.